These T cell receptor beta chains were read from a single sample in a study of cytomegalovirus exposure and HLA in healthy donors. Assay: immunoSEQ multiplex PCR; the TCRdb copy retains only in-frame clones and omits some. Of some 170,000 clones detected, around 85% appear once; the ten largest clones hold about 2.1%. Sequences were obtained from PBMCs. The receptors were sampled from a man in his thirties or forties in good health and CMV-seropositive. The CDR3 runs from the conserved cysteine through the conserved F or W. The order of the fields is CDR3 protein, V gene, CDR3 length, J gene.

CDR3: CASSIGASQNTEAFF; V: TRBV19; length: 15; J: TRBJ1-1
CDR3: CASSTSGGAEQFF; V: TRBV19; length: 13; J: TRBJ2-1
CDR3: CASSPFGQGNQPQHF; V: TRBV5-5; length: 15; J: TRBJ1-5
CDR3: CASSPSGLQGSREKLFF; V: TRBV18; length: 17; J: TRBJ1-4
CDR3: CASSPQASGANVLTF; V: TRBV6-5; length: 15; J: TRBJ2-6
CDR3: CASSQSAQGSNQPQHF; V: TRBV23-1; length: 16; J: TRBJ1-5
CDR3: CASSPLLAGGFPGEQYF; V: TRBV9; length: 17; J: TRBJ2-7
CDR3: CASSYSIIGGSYGYTF; V: TRBV6-5; length: 16; J: TRBJ1-2
CDR3: CATSRVPGQFAFF; V: TRBV15; length: 13; J: TRBJ1-1
CDR3: CASSSIGAASTFTDTQYF; V: TRBV13; length: 18; J: TRBJ2-3
CDR3: CASSVTGAYGYTF; V: TRBV9; length: 13; J: TRBJ1-2
CDR3: CASSQVGTGPYGYTF; V: TRBV4-1; length: 15; J: TRBJ1-2
CDR3: CASSVGVRARTDTQYF; V: TRBV9; length: 16; J: TRBJ2-3
CDR3: CASSSSGSNYGYTF; V: TRBV5-4; length: 14; J: TRBJ1-2
CDR3: CASSIGRGGATYEQYF; V: TRBV19; length: 16; J: TRBJ2-7
CDR3: CASRIQGRETQYF; V: TRBV7-9; length: 13; J: TRBJ2-5
CDR3: CASSFTGSEAFF; V: TRBV6-5; length: 12; J: TRBJ1-1
CDR3: CASSAGLAPGELFF; V: TRBV6-4; length: 14; J: TRBJ2-2
CDR3: CASSPGQGMYEQYF; V: TRBV4-3; length: 14; J: TRBJ2-7
CDR3: CASSVAGQGNTEAFF; V: TRBV9; length: 15; J: TRBJ1-1
CDR3: CASSFSPLREQYF; V: TRBV27; length: 13; J: TRBJ2-7
CDR3: CASSETDTNYGYTF; V: TRBV2; length: 14; J: TRBJ1-2
CDR3: CAISDPDRETPPSQYF; V: TRBV10-3; length: 16; J: TRBJ2-5
CDR3: CAISESKRGGGETQYF; V: TRBV10-3; length: 16; J: TRBJ2-5
CDR3: CASSYSPSGVSYEQYF; V: TRBV6-5; length: 16; J: TRBJ2-7
CDR3: CASSPARDTANYGYTF; V: TRBV18; length: 16; J: TRBJ1-2
CDR3: CASSSEPGGNTDTQYF; V: TRBV5-1; length: 16; J: TRBJ2-3
CDR3: CASSDSKRGQGDEQFF; V: TRBV6-4; length: 16; J: TRBJ2-1
CDR3: CASSPLGLAGGLEQYF; V: TRBV5-1; length: 16; J: TRBJ2-7
CDR3: CASRVQGASYEQYF; V: TRBV27; length: 14; J: TRBJ2-7
CDR3: CASRRGAGDTQYF; V: TRBV6-1; length: 13; J: TRBJ2-3
CDR3: CASSEATASYNEQFF; V: TRBV2; length: 15; J: TRBJ2-1
CDR3: CASSTGGLYEQYF; V: TRBV7-9; length: 13; J: TRBJ2-7
CDR3: CASLLWAGGPMNEQFF; V: TRBV19; length: 16; J: TRBJ2-1
CDR3: CASMEDRSSYNEQFF; V: TRBV6-8; length: 15; J: TRBJ2-1